This TCR beta chain appears in the sequencing data of a study of T cells after yellow fever vaccination. J was trimmed by 4 bases and V by 0 bases; bases with no gene match: 0. CDR1 and CDR2 (germline): SGDLS, YYNGEE. This CDR3 has 14 residues. TCRdb reprocessed the 5' RACE reads via MiXCR and lists one record per CDR3 protein. The repertoire holds approximately 610,000 distinct CDR3 sequences, with around a sixth as singletons. The sequencing used PBMCs, collected less than 6 days after the first yellow fever vaccination. The rearrangement uses TRBV9 and TRBJ1-5, with TRBD1 identical over 8 bases. This TCR derives from a man between 18 and 29 years old who received the YFV17D yellow fever vaccine. The CDR3 DNA is TGTGCCAGCAGCGTAGGGACAGGGAATCAGCCCCAGCATTTT. Translation: CASSVGTGNQPQHF.